Many counts were recorded for the clone carrying this T cell receptor beta chain. The data are from a study of low-dose radiotherapy and immunotherapy resistance in tumors. Whole-study context: Fractions of 1 Gy went to Cohort 2 every two weeks, for 13 Gy over 26 weeks. The regimen for patients comprised intravenous nivolumab 240 mg every two weeks plus intravenous ipilimumab 1 mg/kg every six weeks.

This CDR3 is 15 amino acids long. Per germline, CDR1 SGHAT and CDR2 FQNNGV. Trimming shortened V by 1 base and J by 2 bases, and 11 bases separated the two germline ends. Time point: before trial treatment. cDNA synthesis used a TRAV/TRBV-specific primer set for both chains. The TCRs were subjected to amplification over around 18 PCR cycles employing a constant-region primer in conjunction with a V-primer adapter. TCRdb used MiXCR to reprocess the reads, holding one entry per CDR3 protein. The table includes fewer than 90,000 distinct CDR3 sequences, approximately 17% detected once. The rearrangement links TRBV11-2 to TRBJ2-5; no reliable D call. This clonotype was sampled from a male donor with prostate cancer. The material sequenced was PBMCs, taken before treatment. The CDR3 bases are TGTGCCAGCAGCTTAGCGAGTGTGGGTCAAGAGACCCAGTACTTC. It codes for CASSLASVGQETQYF.